The clone carrying this T cell receptor (beta chain) occurred many times. The antigen remains unidentified. The record originates from a study of T cell repertoires in cytomegalovirus infection. Background on the study: Through public TCR beta signatures, both CMV infection and matching HLA type were indicated.

TCRdb processed the reads anew with MiXCR; each CDR3 protein has one entry. This sample has approximately 390,000 distinct CDR3 sequences, with approximately 30% found just once. The sequence was collected from a human donor in good health (CMV status not recorded). Some clones in this sample may be carry-over from other donors' samples. Sequenced material: cultured PBMCs, taken from culture after CMV antigen stimulation.

The DNA of the CDR3 is TGTGCCAGCACCACAGGAGGACTCGGGGGGGCTGAAGCTTTCTTT. Translation gives CASTTGGLGGAEAFF. The rearrangement joins TRBV7-2 to TRBJ1-1; possible D gene TRBD1, 5 bases. Between the trimmed V and J ends, which lost 7 bases and 6 bases, there was a span of 21 bases. Looked up from germline, CDR1 is SGHTA and CDR2 is FQGNSA. This CDR3 comprises 15 residues.